This T cell receptor beta chain was found in a study of OX40 agonist ivuxolimab in advanced cancers. Study summary: Head and neck, renal cell, melanoma or hepatocellular carcinoma were the cancers that dose-escalation patients had. Study results and caveats: Researchers report that CD8+ T cells had, on average, more expanded clones than CD4+. Partial responders at 0.1-3.0 mg/kg showed near-lowest clonal expansion. In a subset of nonresponders, normalized T-cell clonal expansion was also low.

As for this clone: Its antigen is unknown.

Trimming pared 6 bases from V and 0 bases from J, leaving 15 bases between. The CDR3 contains 15 residues. CDR1 is MNHEY, CDR2 SVGAGI, per germline. Clones were sequenced by immunoSEQ multiplex PCR, and TCRdb holds only the in-frame ones, with some missing. The sample contains about 79,000 clones, 85% to 90% of which appear only once. Sequencing used CD4+ or CD8+ T cells sorted from blood, obtained in a trial of the OX40 agonist ivuxolimab. The chain combines TRBV6-5 with TRBJ2-7, with unresolved D. This TCR derives from an adult with an advanced solid tumor such as melanoma, head and neck, liver or kidney cancer. CDR3 DNA sequence: TGTGCCAGCAGACCCCGCGGAAAAGGCTCCTACGAGCAGTACTTC. Translated, it gives CASRPRGKGSYEQYF.